This TCR beta chain was retrieved from a study of immune evolution from preneoplasia to lung adenocarcinoma. Regarding the study as a whole: Clonality was highest in normal lung, lower in later-stage lesions apparently.

The CDR3 extends over 13 amino acids. V lost 9 bases, J lost 3 bases, and 7 bases stayed unmatched. Germline lookup yields CDR1 LNHDA and CDR2 SQIVND (reference sequence). Remarks on this clone: Its antigen remains unidentified.

Data came from immunoSEQ multiplex PCR; TCRdb stores just in-frame clones and leaves some out. The sample records some 11,000 clones, roughly four fifths being singletons. The sequence was collected from a person aged 65 to 85 with lung adenocarcinoma. The specimen sequenced was FFPE minimally invasive lung adenocarcinoma tissue. The V and J genes are TRBV19 and TRBJ1-2; 7 bases map to TRBD1. The CDR3 sequence: CASDREGDYGYTF. CDR3 DNA sequence: TGTGCCAGCGACAGGGAAGGGGACTATGGCTACACCTTC. The full variable domain, with the rest looked up from reference TRBV19 and TRBJ1-2, is DGGITQSPKYLFRKEGQNVTLSCEQNLNHDAMYWYRQDPGQGLRLIYYSQIVNDFQKGDIAEGYSVSREKKESFPLTVTSAQKNPTAFYLCASDREGDYGYTFGSGTRLTVV.